The 29 T cell receptor beta chains below all came from one sample that was sequenced in a study of T cell changes during pregnancy in multiple sclerosis. Profiling relied on immunoSEQ multiplex PCR, and the TCRdb table lists in-frame clones only, not all of them. The table shows under 50,000 clones, with approximately 90% occurring only once. The specimen comprised CD4+ T cells from peripheral blood mononuclear cells, sampled in the first trimester of pregnancy. These receptors all stem from a female donor in good health, enrolled as a control in a pregnancy study.

The V call is TRBV2, the J call TRBJ1-1, with 7 nucleotides matching TRBD1. Germline V CDR1 and CDR2: SNHLY, FYNNEI. The CDR3 has 14 amino acids. Trimming took 7 bases from V and 7 from J; bases not matched to a gene: 12. The CDR3 DNA reads as TGTGCCAGCAAAAACCGGGACAGACAAATTGAAGCTTTCTTT. It codes for CASKNRDRQIEAFF. Based on the CDR3 plus reference TRBV2 and TRBJ1-1, the full variable domain is EPEVTQTPSHQVTQMGQEVILRCVPISNHLYFYWYRQILGQKVEFLVSFYNNEISEKSEIFDDQFSVERPDGSNFTLKIRSTKLEDSAMYFCASKNRDRQIEAFFGQGTRLTVV.

The chain couples TRBV19 to TRBJ2-3, with D unclear. The CDR3 runs 18 residues. Trimming took 1 base from V and 4 from J, leaving 21 bases between them. CDR1 and CDR2 (germline): LNHDA, SQIVND (reference sequence). CDR3 coding DNA: TGTGCCAGTAGTATAGCGTTCGGCGGCCCCAGAAGCGCAGATACGCAGTATTTT. Its translation: CASSIAFGGPRSADTQYF.

The rearrangement joins TRBV4-3 to TRBJ2-3, with D perhaps TRBD1 (5 bases). Germline V CDR1 and CDR2: LGHNA, YSLEER. This CDR3 comprises 15 residues. Trimming removed 5 bases from V and 4 bases from J, with 16 bases in between. The CDR3 coding sequence is TGCGCCAGCAGCGGTCGGGCAGGGATCTCAGATACGCAGTATTTT. Amino acid sequence: CASSGRAGISDTQYF.

The gene calls are TRBV5-4 and TRBJ2-5; 14 positions match TRBD2. Trimming at V came to 5 bases and at J to 4 bases, leaving 10 bases not matched to a gene. This CDR3 contains 17 residues. Germline assignment: CDR1 SGHNT and CDR2 YYREEE (reference sequence). The CDR3 is CASSPTSGGAPSETQYF. The CDR3 bases are TGTGCCAGCAGTCCGACTAGCGGGGGGGCCCCGTCAGAGACCCAGTACTTC.

V gene TRBV14 combines with J gene TRBJ2-1; maybe TRBD2 (6 bases). CDR1 and CDR2 from the germline V gene are SGHDN and FVKESK. This CDR3 region has 15 residues. V was clipped by 8 bases and J by 6 bases, with 20 bases between them. The CDR3 nucleotides read TGTGCCAGCGGGACTGTGCGGGGTTTGGGCAATGAGCAGTTCTTC. This encodes CASGTVRGLGNEQFF. Full variable domain (missing parts from reference TRBV14 and TRBJ2-1): EAGVTQFPSHSVIEKGQTVTLRCDPISGHDNLYWYRRVMGKEIKFLLHFVKESKQDESGMPNNRFLAERTGGTYSTLKVQPAELEDSGVYFCASGTVRGLGNEQFFGPGTRLTVL.

This rearrangement joins TRBV7-2 to TRBJ1-1; 7 positions agree with TRBD1. From germline, CDR1 is SGHTA and CDR2 FQGNSA. V shed 4 bases and J 4 bases; nucleotides not matched to a gene: 3. The CDR3 loop spans 13 amino acids. The CDR3 DNA reads as TGTGCCAGCAGCTCAAACAGGGGCACTGAAGCTTTCTTT. Residues: CASSSNRGTEAFF.

The chain is built from TRBV7-8 and TRBJ1-2; perhaps TRBD1 as D (5 bases). The V gene's germline CDR1 is SGHVS and CDR2 FQNEAQ. The V end was cut by 0 bases, the J end by 12 bases, with 11 bases between. The CDR3 is 12 amino acids. Here the CDR3 reads CASSLAQGGDTF. In DNA, the CDR3 is TGTGCCAGCAGCTTAGCCCAGGGCGGGGACACCTTC. Using reference TRBV7-8 and TRBJ1-2 for the parts outside the CDR3, the full variable domain is GAGVSQSPRYKVAKRGQDVALRCDPISGHVSLFWYQQALGQGPEFLTYFQNEAQLDKSGLPSDRFFAERPEGSVSTLKIQRTQQEDSAVYLCASSLAQGGDTFGSGTRLTVV.

This chain links TRBV5-6 with TRBJ1-2; D is possibly TRBD1 (5 bases). Trimming cost V 4 bases and J 4 bases, with 11 bases left between them. Germline loops: CDR1 SGHDT, CDR2 YYEEEE. CDR3 length: 13 amino acids. The CDR3 region is CASSRDRFYGYTF. The CDR3 region has the DNA TGTGCCAGCAGCCGAGACAGATTCTATGGCTACACCTTC.

The chain joins TRBV5-1 to TRBJ1-5; D might be TRBD1 (6 bases). CDR1 and CDR2 (germline): SGHRS, YFSETQ. The V and J ends lost 0 bases and 3 bases respectively, with 10 bases between them. The CDR3 sequence is 15 residues long. This CDR3 is CASSLEAGANQPQHF. CDR3 DNA: TGCGCCAGCAGCTTGGAGGCAGGGGCCAATCAGCCCCAGCATTTT.

The chain uses TRBV7-2 and TRBJ2-3; 7 bases fit TRBD2. There are 14 residues in the CDR3. J gave up 6 bases and V 5 bases, and 8 bases lay outside the gene matches. From germline, CDR1 is SGHTA and CDR2 FQGNSA. Here the CDR3 DNA reads TGTGCCAGCAGCCCGGACGGGCGGGGGGATACGCAGTATTTT. Amino acid sequence: CASSPDGRGDTQYF.

There are a few counts of this clone. The chain joins TRBV6-5 to TRBJ1-1; 9 bases are shared with TRBD1. Germline V gene sequence: CDR1 MNHEY, CDR2 SVGAGI. CDR3 length: 14 residues. Trimming at V came to 5 bases and at J to 5 bases, leaving 6 bases not matched to a gene. In DNA form, the CDR3 reads TGTGCCAGCAGTGGTGGACAGGGGTGGACTGAAGCTTTCTTT. Encoded protein: CASSGGQGWTEAFF.

The gene calls are TRBV6-6 and TRBJ1-6, with D unresolved. The germline V gene encodes CDR1 MNHNY and CDR2 SVGAGI (reference sequence). Trimming stripped 2 bases from V and 4 bases from J, with 3 bases between. The CDR3 loop spans 13 amino acids. Here the CDR3 DNA reads TGTGCCAGCAGTTACCCTTATAATTCACCCCTCCACTTT. Residues: CASSYPYNSPLHF.

This clone occurred once. V and J are TRBV7-2 and TRBJ2-7, with D perhaps TRBD2 (5 bases). The CDR3 length is 11 residues. Germline V gene sequence: CDR1 SGHTA, CDR2 FQGNSA. The V gene lost 8 bases and the J gene lost 5 bases, with 10 bases spanning the gap. The CDR3 reads CASARGNEQYF. The CDR3 bases are TGTGCCAGCGCCCGGGGAAACGAGCAGTACTTC.

The rearrangement joins TRBV5-4 to TRBJ2-1; TRBD2 matches 9 bases. Trimming cost V 4 bases and J 16 bases; bases outside gene matches: 27. CDR3 length: 18 residues. Germline CDR1 is SGHNT and CDR2 is YYREEE (reference sequence). The CDR3 DNA reads as TGTGCCAGCAGCCCCACGGGTGGCGGGGGGGCATCTACAATGAGCATCTTCTTC. Its protein is CASSPTGGGGASTMSIFF.

The chain combines TRBV7-8 with TRBJ1-6; tentatively, D is TRBD1 (5 bases). The V gene's germline CDR1 is SGHVS and CDR2 FQNEAQ. This CDR3 region has 15 residues. The V end was cut by 8 bases, the J end by 9 bases, with 20 bases between. The CDR3 DNA sequence: TGTGCCAGCCCAACAGCGGGGCACGGCGGTTCACCCCTCCACTTT. This sequence encodes CASPTAGHGGSPLHF.

The chain links TRBV30 to TRBJ2-5, with D hard to call. V lost 3 bases and J 0 bases, leaving 5 bases between the germline ends. The CDR3 contains 12 residues. The V gene's germline CDR1 is GTSNPN and CDR2 SVGIG (reference sequence). CDR3 sequence: CAWRPNQETQYF. The CDR3, as DNA: TGTGCCTGGAGACCTAACCAAGAGACCCAGTACTTC.

The V call is TRBV6-4, the J call TRBJ2-7; 8 bases agree with TRBD1. The germline V gene has CDR1 MRHNA and CDR2 SNTAGT. With 1 base clipped from V and 2 bases from J, the junction kept 10 bases outside the gene matches. This CDR3 region has 17 residues. The CDR3 sequence: CASSDLRTGKATYEQYF. The CDR3 bases are TGTGCCAGCAGTGACTTAAGGACAGGGAAGGCCACCTACGAGCAGTACTTC.

This chain connects TRBV7-9 to TRBJ2-5; 8 nucleotides match TRBD2. The germline gives CDR1 SEHNR, CDR2 FQNEAQ (reference sequence). Trimming took 0 bases from V and 5 from J; bases not matched to a gene: 8. The CDR3 covers 16 residues. This chain's CDR3 is CASSLAGVGGGETQYF. Written as DNA, the CDR3 is TGTGCCAGCAGCTTAGCGGGAGTCGGGGGGGGCGAGACCCAGTACTTC.

V usage is TRBV4-2 and J usage is TRBJ1-6; 7 positions agree with TRBD1. J lost 7 bases, V lost 1 base, and 4 bases had no gene match. Germline CDR1 and CDR2: LGHNA and YNFKEQ. The CDR3 covers 15 residues. The CDR3 nucleotides read TGTGCCAGCAGCCAAGGACAGGGTGAAAATTCACCCCTCCACTTT. The encoded protein is CASSQGQGENSPLHF.

This clone showed up just once. The J gene is TRBJ2-5, the V gene TRBV6-5, with D possibly being TRBD2 (5 bases). Trimming pared 0 bases from V and 4 bases from J, leaving 9 bases between. This CDR3 comprises 14 residues. CDR1 is MNHEY and CDR2 is SVGAGI in the germline V gene. In DNA form, the CDR3 reads TGTGCCAGCAGTTACTCTTTTCGGGGAGAGACCCAGTACTTC. Encoded protein: CASSYSFRGETQYF.

This clone came up once. The V gene is TRBV7-2, the J gene TRBJ1-4; 7 bases match TRBD1. This CDR3 comprises 14 residues. Losses at the gene ends were 8 bases for V and 4 bases for J; bases not matched to a gene: 7. CDR1 SGHTA and CDR2 FQGNSA come from the germline V gene. CDR3 DNA sequence: TGTGCCAGCGGCCGGACAGGCCTTAATGAAAAACTGTTTTTT. This gives the protein CASGRTGLNEKLFF. Variable domain in full (rest from reference TRBV7-2 and TRBJ1-4): GAGVSQSPSNKVTEKGKDVELRCDPISGHTALYWYRQSLGQGLEFLIYFQGNSAPDKSGLPSDRFSAERTGGSVSTLTIQRTQQEDSAVYLCASGRTGLNEKLFFGSGTQLSVL.

CDR3 sequence (DNA): TGTGCCAGCAGTTCTTACAGGGGGACCCAGTACTTC. Protein: CASSSYRGTQYF. The chain recombines TRBV6-5 with TRBJ2-5; 7 bases map to TRBD1. Germline lookup yields CDR1 MNHEY and CDR2 SVGAGI. Trimming at V came to 4 bases and at J to 7 bases, leaving 3 bases not matched to a gene. The CDR3 totals 12 residues.

The chain joins TRBV4-1 to TRBJ1-3; no reliable D call. Germline CDR1 and CDR2: MGHRA and YSYEKL. With 1 base removed from V and 4 bases from J, the gap between germline ends came to 11 bases. This CDR3 region has 15 residues. The CDR3 coding sequence is TGCGCCAGCAGCCAAGCCACAGTCTACGGAAACACCATATATTTT. Translation: CASSQATVYGNTIYF.

The V call is TRBV5-1, the J call TRBJ2-1, with 9 nucleotides matching TRBD1. CDR1 is SGHRS and CDR2 is YFSETQ in the germline V gene. CDR3 length: 15 residues. The J segment lost 1 base and the V segment lost 3 bases, leaving 2 bases of the junction unmatched. The CDR3 loop is CASSSGQGSYNEQFF. DNA for the CDR3: TGCGCCAGCAGCTCGGGACAGGGTTCCTACAATGAGCAGTTCTTC.

The chain carries TRBV30 and TRBJ1-4, with D unclear. V was cut by 3 bases and J by 0 bases, with 8 bases left in between. CDR3 length equals 14 residues. From germline, CDR1 is GTSNPN and CDR2 SVGIG (reference sequence). The CDR3 DNA is TGTGCCTGGAGCGTCTCCTCAACTAATGAAAAACTGTTTTTT. Translating gives CAWSVSSTNEKLFF.

The rearrangement joins TRBV7-2 to TRBJ2-1; 10 bases match TRBD1. The CDR3 runs to 15 residues. The V and J ends lost 5 bases and 11 bases, in that order; junction bases with no gene match: 12. The germline CDR1 and CDR2 sequences are SGHTA and FQGNSA. The CDR3 nucleotides read TGTGCCAGCAGCGTCGCCGGGACAGGGGATCGTAAGCAGTTCTTC. As protein: CASSVAGTGDRKQFF.

The genes are TRBV7-2 and TRBJ2-1; tentatively, D is TRBD1 (5 bases). The CDR3 has 13 amino acids. Trimming cost V 5 bases and J 8 bases, with 13 bases left between them. In germline, CDR1 is SGHTA, CDR2 FQGNSA. The CDR3 here is CASSPRVRHEQFF. CDR3 nucleotide sequence: TGTGCCAGCAGCCCCAGGGTGCGGCATGAGCAGTTCTTC.

This clone was recorded once. The rearrangement joins TRBV7-9 to TRBJ1-2; D gene ambiguous. This CDR3 is 13 amino acids long. The germline CDR1 and CDR2 sequences are SEHNR and FQNEAQ (reference sequence). Trimming removed 1 base from V and 3 bases from J, with 6 bases in between. This CDR3 reads CASSLDIDYGYTF. The CDR3 DNA follows: TGTGCCAGCAGCTTAGACATTGACTATGGCTACACCTTC.

The gene calls are TRBV5-5 and TRBJ2-3; D remains ambiguous. The V end lost 4 bases, the J end lost 0 bases, and 18 bases lay between the germline ends. The CDR3 length is 17 residues. CDR1 SGHKS and CDR2 YYEKEE come from the germline V gene (reference sequence). The CDR3 DNA reads as TGTGCCAGCAGCCCCTCTTGGTCAGTCTCAAGCACAGATACGCAGTATTTT. It is translated as CASSPSWSVSSTDTQYF.